A single sample gave rise to the 10 T cell receptor beta chains below, sequenced in a study of tissue T cells after allogeneic stem cell transplantation. Time point described: mouse harvest day 14 after allogeneic transplant. Tail vein injection delivered 10^7 T-cell-depleted bone marrow cells and 10^6 splenic CD5+ T cells. Assay: immunoSEQ multiplex PCR; the TCRdb copy retains only in-frame clones and omits some. The sample has some 5,000 clones; roughly 30% are singletons. Sequencing input: skin. Receptor source: a female BALB/c mouse given C57BL/6 T cells with graft-versus-host disease after an allogeneic hematopoietic cell transplant.

This clone ranks as medium-sized (0.01 to 0.1%). Mouse names are used for the genes. From the germline J gene comes the end of the CDR3, since the read stops 1 residue before it. The chain uses TRBV13-3 and TRBJ2-7, with 7 nucleotides matching TRBD1. Germline V gene lookup returns CDR1 NNHDY and CDR2 SYVADS. V lost 4 bases, J lost 0 bases, and 4 bases stayed unmatched. The CDR3 covers 14 residues. The DNA read from the CDR3 is TGTGCCAGCAGTAGGGCAGGGGGCTCCTATGAACAGTAC. This sequence encodes CASSRAGGSYEQY. The CDR3, in full, reads CASSRAGGSYEQYF.

This clone was seen a handful of times. These gene names are mouse names. Coverage ceases 1 residue before the CDR3 finishes, and the germline J gene fills in the end. The V call is TRBV26, the J call TRBJ1-3, with 7 nucleotides matching TRBD1. The V gene end was trimmed by 6 bases and the J gene end by 0 bases; junction bases not matched to a gene: 2. There are 14 residues in the CDR3. The germline CDR1 and CDR2 sequences are KGHPV and FQNQEV (reference sequence). CDR3 bases read: TGTGCCAGCAGAAGGGACAGTTCTGGAAATACGCTCTAT. It specifies CASRRDSSGNTLY. In full, the CDR3 is CASRRDSSGNTLYF.

Concerning this clone: Gene names and germline refer to mouse. Read data end 1 residue before the CDR3 end; the end is taken from the germline J gene. J is TRBJ1-6 and V is TRBV1, with 8 bases fitting TRBD1. TRBJ1-6 has ORF status, its function being uncertain. The V segment lost 5 bases and the J segment 7 bases; nucleotides outside the gene matches: 7. The germline V gene has CDR1 NSQYPW and CDR2 LRSPGD (reference sequence). The CDR3 sequence is 15 residues long. CDR3 protein: CTCSSYRGSNSPLYF. The CDR3 bases that were read are TGCACCTGCAGTAGTTACAGGGGGAGCAATTCGCCCCTCTAC.

By proportion, this clone is medium-sized. The gene symbols are mouse symbols. The missing CDR3 end, 1 residue past where the read stops, is filled in from the germline J gene. J is TRBJ1-2 and V is TRBV23. Per the germline V gene, CDR1 is KGHTA and CDR2 is FQNQQP. This CDR3 has 13 residues. The chain's CDR3 is CSSSHATNSDYTF. CDR3 bases read: TGCTCCAGCAGTCACGCAACAAACTCCGACTACACC.

About this clone itself: Germline and genes: mouse. From the germline J gene comes the end of the CDR3, since the read stops 1 residue before it. The rearrangement links TRBV26 to TRBJ2-5; 10 nucleotides agree with TRBD2. V was clipped by 3 bases and J by 6 bases; unmatched bases: 3. The CDR3 runs 14 residues. CDR1 KGHPV and CDR2 FQNQEV come from the germline V gene (reference sequence). Incomplete CDR3 DNA: TGTGCCAGCAGTCTCCTGGGGGGGCTTGACACCCAGTAC. This encodes CASSLLGGLDTQY. The full CDR3 sequence reads CASSLLGGLDTQYF.

A remark on this clone: Each gene name is a mouse one. The CDR3 end lies 1 residue beyond the end of the read and is filled in from the germline J gene. The rearrangement uses TRBV31 and TRBJ2-1; 8 bases agree with TRBD2. Germline trimming cut 0 bases from V and 2 bases from J; bases unmatched to any gene: 0. This CDR3 region has 14 residues. The germline CDR1 and CDR2 sequences are GKSSPN and SITVG. The part of the CDR3 DNA that was read is TGTGCCTGGAGTCTCTGGGGGGACTATGCTGAGCAGTTC. Protein product: CAWSLWGDYAEQF. The whole CDR3 sequence is CAWSLWGDYAEQFF.

This clone was detected only once. The genes are named according to mouse. The read ends 1 residue before the CDR3 terminus; that terminus is restored from the germline J gene. V and J are TRBV31 and TRBJ2-4; D is undetermined. Looked up from germline, CDR1 is GKSSPN and CDR2 is SITVG. This CDR3 is built from 12 residues. Trimming left V 3 bases short and J 2 bases short, with 6 bases between. The DNA read from the CDR3 is TGTGCCTGGAGGAGAGATCAAAACACCTTGTAC. Its translation: CAWRRDQNTLY. The full CDR3 reads CAWRRDQNTLYF.

This clone was observed a handful of times. Mouse germline and gene names are used. Read sequence stops 1 residue before the CDR3 end, and the germline J gene provides the missing end. The rearrangement links TRBV12-1 to TRBJ2-2, with D possibly TRBD1 on 6 matching bases. Deletions cut 0 bases from V and 6 bases from J, with 13 bases between. This CDR3 is built from 15 residues. Germline V gives CDR1 SGHSN, CDR2 HYEKVE. The CDR3 bases that were read are TGTGCCAGCTCTCTCGACCCCGGACAGCCCGGGCAGCTCTAC. This translates into CASSLDPGQPGQLY. The complete CDR3 reads CASSLDPGQPGQLYF.

This clone was detected only a few times. Mouse gene names apply. With the read ending 1 residue before the CDR3 end, the germline J gene is used to fill in that end. The chain links TRBV23 to TRBJ2-7; TRBD2, as called in the table, went unchecked against the DNA. The CDR3 loop spans 14 amino acids. Germline CDR1 and CDR2: KGHTA and FQNQQP. The sequenced CDR3 bases are TGCTCCAGCAGTCAAGACTGGGGGGGCGATGAACAGTAC. This gives the protein CSSSQDWGGDEQY. The CDR3 as a whole reads CSSSQDWGGDEQYF.

As to this clone: Gene names follow the mouse nomenclature. The read terminates 1 residue before the CDR3 end, so the remaining end is supplied by the germline J gene. V gene TRBV3 combines with J gene TRBJ1-1; 7 nucleotides align to TRBD1. The CDR3 extends over 12 amino acids. V lost 2 bases and J lost 9; bases outside the gene matches: 3. Germline-derived CDR1 and CDR2 are SNHLY and FYNGKV (reference sequence). The CDR3 loop reads CASSLNRGKVFF. Incomplete CDR3 DNA: TGTGCCAGCAGCTTAAACAGGGGTAAAGTCTTC.